This T cell receptor beta chain was captured in a study of blood T cell repertoires in COVID-19. The overall study: Sites in the United States, Italy and Spain provided acute and convalescent COVID-19 samples.

This clone was observed a few times. In the original analysis: Amplification from reference gene primers served as the basis for estimated nucleated cell counts. Produced via immunoSEQ multiplex PCR; TCRdb's table is partial and in-frame only. That table is the source of V, J and clone size, and D and trimming were worked out from the DNA. The table records 150,000 or so clones, over 65% of them present only once. Ages ranged from about 18 to 89 years, with residence in fewer than 25 US areas. Resolution of symptoms, clearance, or two negative PCRs was present in recovered Cohort 3 donors. Germline assignment: CDR1 MNHEY and CDR2 SMNVEV (reference sequence). The V and J ends lost 7 bases and 6 bases respectively, with 12 bases between them. The CDR3 loop spans 13 amino acids.

The V and J genes are TRBV27 and TRBJ2-2; D not certain. Sequencing input: PBMCs or T cells enriched from blood (not recorded which). The source is a woman aged 50 to 65 who had recovered from COVID-19. The DNA for the CDR3 is TGTGCCAGCATGAAGAGAGGAGCCGGGGAGCTGTTTTTT. This codes for CASMKRGAGELFF.